These 10 T cell receptor beta chains share one sample of origin, sequenced in a study of blood T cell repertoires in COVID-19. TCRdb keeps only in-frame clones here, not all; method: immunoSEQ multiplex PCR. The repertoire holds 270,000 or so clones, about 88% seen once, with about 6.2% in the top ten. Source material: PBMCs or T cells enriched from blood (not recorded which). The receptors were gathered from a woman in her forties or fifties who had been exposed to COVID-19.

The rearrangement uses TRBV7-3 and TRBJ1-1; D might be TRBD1 (6 bases). Between the trimmed V and J ends, which lost 5 bases and 5 bases, there was a span of 18 bases. CDR1 is SGHTA, CDR2 FQGTGA, per germline. CDR3 length: 15 residues. CDR3 residues: CASSRLQGVGTEAFF. The CDR3 region has the DNA TGTGCCAGCAGCAGACTACAGGGAGTGGGGACTGAAGCTTTCTTT.

This rearrangement joins TRBV5-1 to TRBJ2-7; D not resolved. Deletions cut 0 bases from V and 3 bases from J, with 7 bases between. The CDR3 spans 13 residues. Germline CDR1 SGHRS, CDR2 YFSETQ. The chain's CDR3 is CASSLAPGYEQYF. The CDR3 DNA is TGCGCCAGCAGCTTGGCCCCGGGCTACGAGCAGTACTTC.

V and J are TRBV12-3 or TRBV12-4 and TRBJ1-2, with D perhaps matching TRBD1 (6 bases). The CDR3 contains 13 residues. The ends were cut back, 11 bases at V and 2 bases at J, with 15 bases in the middle. The CDR3 here is CACDGGQNYGYTF. CDR3 in DNA: TGTGCCTGCGACGGCGGACAGAACTATGGCTACACCTTC.

This rearrangement joins TRBV7-2 to TRBJ2-1; 8 bases are shared with TRBD1. The length of the CDR3 is 15 residues. The junction had 5 bases not matched to a gene; V was cut back by 5 bases and J by 2 bases. CDR1 is SGHTA and CDR2 is FQGNSA in the germline V gene. The CDR3 DNA reads as TGTGCCAGCAGCCTCCGGGACAGGACCTACAATGAGCAGTTCTTC. It is translated as CASSLRDRTYNEQFF.

V and J are TRBV5-1 and TRBJ1-1; TRBD1 matches 8 bases. This CDR3 has 13 amino acids. Germline V gene data show CDR1 as SGHRS and CDR2 as YFSETQ. Trimming at V came to 2 bases and at J to 7 bases, leaving 4 bases not matched to a gene. CDR3 in amino acids: CASSFGQGIEAFF. The DNA for the CDR3 is TGCGCCAGCAGCTTTGGACAGGGTATTGAAGCTTTCTTT. Supplemented by reference TRBV5-1 and TRBJ1-1, the full variable domain reads KAGVTQTPRYLIKTRGQQVTLSCSPISGHRSVSWYQQTPGQGLQFLFEYFSETQRNKGNFPGRFSGRQFSNSRSEMNVSTLELGDSALYLCASSFGQGIEAFFGQGTRLTVV.

In nucleotides, the CDR3 is TGTGCCAGCACGGTTGACACCGGGGAGCTGTTTTTT. This sequence encodes CASTVDTGELFF. The chain has TRBV2 and TRBJ2-2; D gene uncertain. The V gene lost 7 bases and the J gene lost 3 bases, with 6 bases spanning the gap. This CDR3 is built from 12 residues. CDR1 SNHLY and CDR2 FYNNEI come from the germline V gene.

The chain employs TRBV2 and TRBJ1-1; D not resolved. V shed 4 bases and J shed 1 base, with 7 bases lying between them. Per germline, CDR1 SNHLY and CDR2 FYNNEI. The CDR3 has 13 amino acids. The CDR3 loop reads CASSVESNTEAFF. The CDR3, as DNA: TGTGCCAGCAGTGTCGAGTCGAACACTGAAGCTTTCTTT.

The chain employs TRBV19 and TRBJ1-1, with D uncertain. Germline V gene sequence: CDR1 LNHDA, CDR2 SQIVND (reference sequence). CDR3 length: 13 amino acids. V lost 4 bases and J 6 bases, leaving 12 bases between the germline ends. CDR3 sequence reads: CASSTVGRAEAFF. The CDR3 DNA follows: TGTGCCAGTAGTACGGTAGGTCGGGCTGAAGCTTTCTTT. The complete variable domain, with remaining parts taken from reference TRBV19 and TRBJ1-1, reads DGGITQSPKYLFRKEGQNVTLSCEQNLNHDAMYWYRQDPGQGLRLIYYSQIVNDFQKGDIAEGYSVSREKKESFPLTVTSAQKNPTAFYLCASSTVGRAEAFFGQGTRLTVV.

The chain is built from TRBV5-1 and TRBJ1-2; weak D call: TRBD1 (6 bases). V was shortened by 4 bases and J by 4 bases, with 17 bases between the two germline ends. This CDR3 is 15 amino acids long. Germline-derived CDR1 and CDR2 are SGHRS and YFSETQ. CDR3 DNA sequence: TGCGCCAGCAGCCACTTGACAGGAGAATTCTATGGCTACACCTTC. This translates into CASSHLTGEFYGYTF.

This chain uses TRBV6-5 with TRBJ1-5; 7 bases fit TRBD1. Germline loops: CDR1 MNHEY, CDR2 SVGAGI. Trimming at V came to 2 bases and at J to 5 bases, leaving 9 bases not matched to a gene. This CDR3 comprises 16 residues. Here the CDR3 reads CASSYVPGQSYQPQHF. CDR3 nucleotides: TGTGCCAGCAGTTACGTACCGGGACAGAGCTATCAGCCCCAGCATTTT.